This paragraph covers one T cell receptor (beta chain) sequence. Its antigen remains unidentified. There are 14 residues in the CDR3. The J segment lost 4 bases and the V segment lost 5 bases, leaving 4 bases of the junction unmatched. Germline CDR1 and CDR2: SEHNR and FQNEAQ (reference sequence). This record comes from a study of T cell repertoires in cytomegalovirus infection. Study overall: Both CMV infection and a matching HLA type were indicated by public TCR beta signatures.

A single record per CDR3 protein comes from TCRdb applying MiXCR to the reads. This sample yields 84,000 or so distinct CDR3 sequences, of which about 44% are seen a single time; 80% to 95% belongs to the top ten. Study-wide points: What dominated the ex vivo response were HLA-C-restricted CMV-specific TCR beta clonotypes.

The source is a human donor in good health (CMV status not recorded). Some clones in this sample may be carry-over from other donors' samples. The chain couples TRBV7-9 to TRBJ1-2, with 10 nucleotides matching TRBD1. The starting material was CD8+ T cells from cultured PBMCs, obtained from culture after CMV antigen stimulation. CDR3 DNA: TGTGCCAGCAGCCCTGGACAGGGGGGCTATGGCTACACCTTC. Its protein is CASSPGQGGYGYTF.